This T cell receptor (beta chain) came from a study of low-dose radiotherapy and immunotherapy resistance in tumors. In the study overall: cDNA synthesis used a TRAV/TRBV-specific primer set for both chains.

Germline V gene sequence: CDR1 MDHEN, CDR2 SYDVKM. Trimming took off 2 bases at V and 7 bases at J, with 12 bases between the two ends. The CDR3 totals 13 residues. The PCR that amplified TCRs ran for 20 cycles, relying on a constant-region primer and a V-primer adapter. TCRdb reprocessed the reads via MiXCR and lists one record per CDR3 protein. The repertoire has under 60,000 distinct CDR3 sequences, around 34% of them found once; the top ten carry around 8%. This clonotype was counted many times. Time point in this sample: after trial treatment. The treatment: LDRT plus nivolumab, ipilimumab, low-dose cyclophosphamide and aspirin (RACIN trial).

The J gene is TRBJ2-7, the V gene TRBV28; D is uncertain. The receptor was isolated from a male donor with rectosigmoid adenocarcinoma. The starting material was PBMCs, obtained after low-dose radiotherapy plus immunotherapy. Here the CDR3 DNA reads TGTGCCAGCAGTTTAGGTCACCTTATGGAGCAGTACTTC. Translating it yields CASSLGHLMEQYF.